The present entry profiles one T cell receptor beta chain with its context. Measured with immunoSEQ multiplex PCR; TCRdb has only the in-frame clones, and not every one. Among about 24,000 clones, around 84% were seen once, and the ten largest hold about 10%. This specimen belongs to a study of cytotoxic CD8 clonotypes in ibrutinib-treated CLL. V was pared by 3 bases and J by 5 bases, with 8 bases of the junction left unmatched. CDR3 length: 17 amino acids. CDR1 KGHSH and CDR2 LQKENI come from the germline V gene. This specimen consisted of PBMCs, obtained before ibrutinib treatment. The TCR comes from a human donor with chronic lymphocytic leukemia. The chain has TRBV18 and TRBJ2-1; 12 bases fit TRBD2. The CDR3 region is CASSPTTSGSFDNEQFF. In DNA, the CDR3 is TGTGCCAGCTCACCGACGACTAGCGGGAGCTTCGACAATGAGCAGTTCTTC.